This T cell receptor beta chain was identified in a study of T cell responses to AZD1222 COVID-19 vaccine (dated by TCRdb to about 2021). A note on the overall study: AZD1222 recipients with second doses at about 4 weeks or about 12 weeks were pooled, because spike-specific TCR depth and breadth did not differ between schedules. TCR sequencing covered over 230 trial participants: 200 to 220 given two doses of AZD1222 and around 26 given two doses of MenACWY control vaccine. Trial participants were enrolled by age into subgroups of 18-55, 56-69 and 70-plus years, and 148, 28 and 57 TCR-sequenced participants, respectively, were included in these subgroups.

The CDR3 regions of human TCRbeta chains were analyzed by immunosequencing. Processing in the source paper ran as follows. TCRs in the repertoires were matched against a reference library of SARS-CoV-2-specific TCRs that had been generated with the MIRA antigen-specificity platform. Breadth was defined as the fraction of unique TCRs that were SARS-CoV-2-associated, and depth was defined as the fraction of total T cells that were SARS-CoV-2-associated. Using the MIRA data, each spike-specific TCR was mapped to the spike region that the TCR reacts to and placed in a CD4 or CD8 class. Log10-transformed breadth and depth values were compared by one-way ANOVA with Sidak's multiple comparisons tests. What TCRdb holds here is the immuneACCESS table cut down to in-frame rearrangements. Part of the clones is not present; checked against another copy, under half of the missing clones reflect an unresolved V gene, and the others are unexplained. D and trimming were read from the DNA, whereas the V and J calls and clone size are those reported in that table. The sample table contains some 130,000 clones; only one count was recorded for approximately 90% of them. The top ten hold 1.5% to 2% of the sample.

This clone has a single count. Its antigen remains undetermined. No much larger clonotype is one base removed from it; base qualities were not supplied. Overall study outcomes, separate from this receptor: The 56-69-year group was small, and its depth increase did not reach significance, likely because of low power. After two AZD1222 doses, spike-specific TCR breadth and depth were significantly higher than at day 0 and than in MenACWY recipients. The whole spike protein was spanned by vaccine-associated CD4 TCRs, and dominant responses were seen in regions 160-218 and 743-854. Conclusions about previously exposed vaccinees are limited, since just 5 or 6 AZD1222 recipients were seropositive for SARS-CoV-2 at baseline. No day 14 peak-response samples were available, so repertoires were characterized only after the peak T cell response. Reportedly, close to half of the unique spike-specific TCRs recognized epitopes lying outside the regions that are mutated in the B.1.351 and B.1.1.7 variants. Participants were mostly white British and included more females than males, and it was suggested by the authors that clonal diversity may have been underestimated.

Read against the paper, the sample's time point label means: baseline before first vaccination. Vaccinee samples came from UK trials COV001 and COV002, including a single-blind randomized controlled phase 2/3 trial of AZD1222 (ChAdOx1 nCoV-19) in healthy adults. For TCRbeta chain sequencing, PBMC samples were collected from trial participants at day 0 and at day 28 after the second dose. The germline ends are 1 base apart after V is trimmed by 0 bases and J by 4 bases. The CDR3 numbers 11 residues from cysteine through phenylalanine. Only CDR3 DNA remains: 33 bases, in frame from the first base. CDR1 and CDR2 are read off the germline V gene as SGHRS and YFSETQ.

Recombination connected TRBV5-1 to TRBJ2-5, with no reliable assignment of the D segment. The sequence derives from an adult in good health. Sequenced material: peripheral blood, taken on day 0 of AZD1222 vaccination. The bases are TGCGCCAGCAGCTTGGCAGAGACCCAGTACTTC. Translated, it gives CASSLAETQYF.